This is a list of T cell receptor beta chains from one sample in a study of cytomegalovirus exposure and HLA in healthy donors. The data were produced by immunoSEQ multiplex PCR, yet TCRdb's version contains in-frame clones alone and is incomplete. The sample lists 45,000 to 60,000 clones, less than 75% seen once, with roughly 6.3% in the top ten. Sequencing was performed on PBMCs. The receptors were sampled from a man between 25 and 39 years old in good health and CMV-seronegative. The CDR3 runs from the conserved cysteine through the conserved F or W. Fields, in order: CDR3 length, D gene, V gene, clone size, J gene, CDR3 DNA, CDR3 protein. D genes are given only for firm matches. Clone size is stated in some rows and not others, as once, few, many or a class when expanded.

CDR3 length: 15; D gene: .; V gene: TRBV6-1; clone size: .; J gene: TRBJ2-7; CDR3 DNA: TGTGCCAGCAGTGAACTGGCGGACAGCACCTACGAGCAGTACTTC; CDR3 protein: CASSELADSTYEQYF
CDR3 length: 13; D gene: .; V gene: TRBV4-1; clone size: .; J gene: TRBJ2-7; CDR3 DNA: TGCGCCAGCAGCCTCCCGACAGGCGACAAGCAGTACTTC; CDR3 protein: CASSLPTGDKQYF
CDR3 length: 16; D gene: .; V gene: TRBV5-1; clone size: .; J gene: TRBJ1-1; CDR3 DNA: TGCGCCAGCAGCTTGGAGGTAGGCAGCACGAGGACTGAAGCTTTCTTT; CDR3 protein: CASSLEVGSTRTEAFF
CDR3 length: 17; D gene: .; V gene: TRBV2; clone size: .; J gene: TRBJ2-1; CDR3 DNA: TGTGCCAGCAGTGACCGTAAGAAGCATAGCTCCTACAATGAGCAGTTCTTC; CDR3 protein: CASSDRKKHSSYNEQFF
CDR3 length: 16; D gene: TRBD1; V gene: TRBV6-6; clone size: .; J gene: TRBJ1-1; CDR3 DNA: TGTGCCAGCGGAGCGACAGGGGGCGTCATTTTCACTGAAGCTTTCTTT; CDR3 protein: CASGATGGVIFTEAFF
CDR3 length: 17; D gene: TRBD2; V gene: TRBV7-9; clone size: .; J gene: TRBJ2-3; CDR3 DNA: TGTGCCAGCAGCACGGGACTAGCGGGAGGAAGCACAGATACGCAGTATTTT; CDR3 protein: CASSTGLAGGSTDTQYF
CDR3 length: 12; D gene: .; V gene: TRBV29-1; clone size: .; J gene: TRBJ2-5; CDR3 DNA: TGCAGCGTCCGGGGGGCAAAGGAGACCCAGTACTTC; CDR3 protein: CSVRGAKETQYF
CDR3 length: 14; D gene: .; V gene: TRBV4-2; clone size: .; J gene: TRBJ2-7; CDR3 DNA: TGTGCCAGCAGCCAAGATGCCCATCCCAGCGGGCAGTACTTC; CDR3 protein: CASSQDAHPSGQYF
CDR3 length: 15; D gene: TRBD2; V gene: TRBV2; clone size: .; J gene: TRBJ2-7; CDR3 DNA: TGTGCCAGCAGGGCCCCGCTAGCGGGAGGTAACGAGCAGTACTTC; CDR3 protein: CASRAPLAGGNEQYF
CDR3 length: 13; D gene: TRBD1; V gene: TRBV29-1; clone size: .; J gene: TRBJ2-5; CDR3 DNA: TGCAGCGTGGACAGGGGAAGTGGAGAGACCCAGTACTTC; CDR3 protein: CSVDRGSGETQYF
CDR3 length: 15; D gene: TRBD1; V gene: TRBV18; clone size: .; J gene: TRBJ2-7; CDR3 DNA: TGTGCCAGCTCACCCGGGACAGGGGCCTCCTACGAGCAGTACTTC; CDR3 protein: CASSPGTGASYEQYF
CDR3 length: 14; D gene: .; V gene: TRBV6-5; clone size: .; J gene: TRBJ1-5; CDR3 DNA: TGTGCCAGCAGTCCTACAGGGTTAGGTCAGCCCCAGCATTTT; CDR3 protein: CASSPTGLGQPQHF
CDR3 length: 17; D gene: TRBD2; V gene: TRBV5-1; clone size: .; J gene: TRBJ2-3; CDR3 DNA: TGCGCCAGCAGCTTGGAAATAGCGGGAGGTTCCACAGATACGCAGTATTTT; CDR3 protein: CASSLEIAGGSTDTQYF
CDR3 length: 15; D gene: TRBD2; V gene: TRBV30; clone size: .; J gene: TRBJ2-1; CDR3 DNA: TGTGCCTGGAGTGTACAACTAGCGGGCTACAATGAGCAGTTCTTC; CDR3 protein: CAWSVQLAGYNEQFF
CDR3 length: 15; D gene: .; V gene: TRBV5-1; clone size: few; J gene: TRBJ2-1; CDR3 DNA: TGCGCCAGCAGCTTGGTTGCGAGCTCCTACAATGAGCAGTTCTTC; CDR3 protein: CASSLVASSYNEQFF
CDR3 length: 12; D gene: TRBD1; V gene: TRBV7-9; clone size: .; J gene: TRBJ1-1; CDR3 DNA: TGTGCCAGCAGCACGACAGGGGGGGAAGCTTTCTTT; CDR3 protein: CASSTTGGEAFF
CDR3 length: 14; D gene: .; V gene: TRBV2; clone size: .; J gene: TRBJ2-3; CDR3 DNA: TGTGCCAGCAGTGCCGTCAGGAGCACAGATACGCAGTATTTT; CDR3 protein: CASSAVRSTDTQYF
CDR3 length: 14; D gene: TRBD1; V gene: TRBV6-5; clone size: once; J gene: TRBJ2-7; CDR3 DNA: TGTGCAAGCAGTTACCGGGACAGGGGATACGAGCAGTACTTC; CDR3 protein: CASSYRDRGYEQYF
CDR3 length: 15; D gene: .; V gene: TRBV7-8; clone size: .; J gene: TRBJ2-2; CDR3 DNA: TGTGCCAGCAGCTTAGACGAGGGTCGCGGCGGGGAGCTGTTTTTT; CDR3 protein: CASSLDEGRGGELFF
CDR3 length: 16; D gene: TRBD1; V gene: TRBV25-1; clone size: .; J gene: TRBJ2-5; CDR3 DNA: TGTGCCAGCAGTGAAACGAGGGGGCTCACGGGGGAGACCCAGTACTTC; CDR3 protein: CASSETRGLTGETQYF
CDR3 length: 14; D gene: .; V gene: TRBV5-6; clone size: .; J gene: TRBJ2-3; CDR3 DNA: TGTGCCAGCACCGTGGGATCAGGCGGGGATACGCAGTATTTT; CDR3 protein: CASTVGSGGDTQYF
CDR3 length: 15; D gene: .; V gene: TRBV29-1; clone size: .; J gene: TRBJ1-2; CDR3 DNA: TGCAGCGTTGAAGGCCGTGTGGGCAGTCACTATGGCTACACCTTC; CDR3 protein: CSVEGRVGSHYGYTF
CDR3 length: 14; D gene: .; V gene: TRBV29-1; clone size: .; J gene: TRBJ2-2; CDR3 DNA: TGCAGCGCATCAGCGGAGCTGAACACCGGGGAGCTGTTTTTT; CDR3 protein: CSASAELNTGELFF
CDR3 length: 15; D gene: TRBD2; V gene: TRBV7-2; clone size: .; J gene: TRBJ2-1; CDR3 DNA: TGTGCCAGCAGCCAGGGTAGCGGGATAGGCAATGAGCAGTTCTTC; CDR3 protein: CASSQGSGIGNEQFF
CDR3 length: 13; D gene: .; V gene: TRBV6-1; clone size: .; J gene: TRBJ2-1; CDR3 DNA: TGTGCCAGCAAAGCGGGACACGGGAATGAGCAGTTCTTC; CDR3 protein: CASKAGHGNEQFF
CDR3 length: 15; D gene: .; V gene: TRBV30; clone size: few; J gene: TRBJ2-2; CDR3 DNA: TGTGCCTGGAGTGTAGGCGTAGCGTATGCCGGGGAGCTGTTTTTT; CDR3 protein: CAWSVGVAYAGELFF
CDR3 length: 14; D gene: TRBD2; V gene: TRBV19; clone size: .; J gene: TRBJ2-7; CDR3 DNA: TGTGCCAGTAGTTCGCTAGCGGGAGCCTACGAGCAGTACTTC; CDR3 protein: CASSSLAGAYEQYF
CDR3 length: 14; D gene: TRBD1; V gene: TRBV10-3; clone size: .; J gene: TRBJ1-6; CDR3 DNA: TGTGCCTCAACAGGGGGCGCGGGGAATTCACCCCTCCACTTT; CDR3 protein: CASTGGAGNSPLHF
CDR3 length: 15; D gene: TRBD2; V gene: TRBV12-5; clone size: .; J gene: TRBJ2-1; CDR3 DNA: TGTGCTAGTGGTTTCCCGGTTCTGGCGGGGGGGAGGCAGTTCTTC; CDR3 protein: CASGFPVLAGGRQFF
CDR3 length: 13; D gene: .; V gene: TRBV25-1; clone size: .; J gene: TRBJ1-5; CDR3 DNA: TGTGCCAGCAGTGGCTGCACAGTCTGCCCCCAGCATTTT; CDR3 protein: CASSGCTVCPQHF
CDR3 length: 13; D gene: .; V gene: TRBV9; clone size: once; J gene: TRBJ1-5; CDR3 DNA: TGTGCCAGCAGCCACGACTGGAATCAGCCCCAGCATTTT; CDR3 protein: CASSHDWNQPQHF
CDR3 length: 16; D gene: .; V gene: TRBV5-1; clone size: .; J gene: TRBJ2-5; CDR3 DNA: TGCGCCAGCAGCCCCCGGTTCGCTAACTCGCAAGAGACCCAGTACTTC; CDR3 protein: CASSPRFANSQETQYF
CDR3 length: 15; D gene: TRBD1; V gene: TRBV5-6; clone size: .; J gene: TRBJ1-5; CDR3 DNA: TGTGCCAGCAGCTTGGATGGGACAGTCAATCAGCCCCAGCATTTT; CDR3 protein: CASSLDGTVNQPQHF
CDR3 length: 14; D gene: .; V gene: TRBV5-1; clone size: .; J gene: TRBJ2-2; CDR3 DNA: TGCGCCAGTGGGGGGACTTTCTACACCGGGGAGCTGTTTTTT; CDR3 protein: CASGGTFYTGELFF
CDR3 length: 14; D gene: .; V gene: TRBV28; clone size: .; J gene: TRBJ2-5; CDR3 DNA: TGTGCCAGCAGTTTCCTGGCTAGCTCTGGGACCCAGTACTTC; CDR3 protein: CASSFLASSGTQYF
CDR3 length: 16; D gene: TRBD1; V gene: TRBV4-1; clone size: once; J gene: TRBJ2-7; CDR3 DNA: TGCGCCAGCAGCCTGACTTGGGACAGGGGGCGAAGCGAGCAGTACTTC; CDR3 protein: CASSLTWDRGRSEQYF
CDR3 length: 15; D gene: .; V gene: TRBV5-1; clone size: .; J gene: TRBJ2-7; CDR3 DNA: TGCGCCAGCAGCTTGGGCCGCGGGCGAACCTACGAGCAGTACTTC; CDR3 protein: CASSLGRGRTYEQYF
CDR3 length: 18; D gene: TRBD1; V gene: TRBV7-2; clone size: .; J gene: TRBJ1-3; CDR3 DNA: TGTGCCAGCAGCTTATCCTTGTTTGAACAGGGGAGACGAAACACCATATATTTT; CDR3 protein: CASSLSLFEQGRRNTIYF
CDR3 length: 20; D gene: TRBD2; V gene: TRBV5-1; clone size: .; J gene: TRBJ2-1; CDR3 DNA: TGCGCCAGCAGCTTGGTAGGGACTAGCGGGAGAAGGGTCCCTTACAATGAGCAGTTCTTC; CDR3 protein: CASSLVGTSGRRVPYNEQFF
CDR3 length: 15; D gene: .; V gene: TRBV6-1; clone size: .; J gene: TRBJ1-4; CDR3 DNA: TGTGCCAGCAGCCCAGGGCCTGCAACTAATGAAAAACTGTTTTTT; CDR3 protein: CASSPGPATNEKLFF
CDR3 length: 13; D gene: .; V gene: TRBV6-1; clone size: .; J gene: TRBJ2-7; CDR3 DNA: TGTGCCAGCAGTTGGGAGGACTCCTACGAGCAGTACTTC; CDR3 protein: CASSWEDSYEQYF
CDR3 length: 14; D gene: .; V gene: TRBV19; clone size: .; J gene: TRBJ2-3; CDR3 DNA: TGTGCCAGTAGTACCCTAGATATTGGGGATACGCAGTATTTT; CDR3 protein: CASSTLDIGDTQYF
CDR3 length: 14; D gene: .; V gene: TRBV7-2; clone size: .; J gene: TRBJ2-7; CDR3 DNA: TGTGCCAGCAGCTACTCCGACAGCTCCTACGAGCAGTACTTC; CDR3 protein: CASSYSDSSYEQYF
CDR3 length: 15; D gene: .; V gene: TRBV6-4; clone size: few; J gene: TRBJ1-2; CDR3 DNA: TGTGCCAGCAGTGACAGGGGTGACCCAAACTATGGCTACACCTTC; CDR3 protein: CASSDRGDPNYGYTF
CDR3 length: 15; D gene: TRBD1; V gene: TRBV30; clone size: .; J gene: TRBJ1-3; CDR3 DNA: TGTGCCTGGAGGAGGACAGGGAATTCTGGAAACACCATATATTTT; CDR3 protein: CAWRRTGNSGNTIYF
CDR3 length: 15; D gene: TRBD1; V gene: TRBV19; clone size: .; J gene: TRBJ1-4; CDR3 DNA: TGTGCCAGTAGTCCGGACAGGGGGCTGAATGAAAAACTGTTTTTT; CDR3 protein: CASSPDRGLNEKLFF
CDR3 length: 16; D gene: TRBD2; V gene: TRBV4-2; clone size: .; J gene: TRBJ2-2; CDR3 DNA: TGTGCCAGCAGCCCAACTGGGACTAGCGGGGCCGGGGAGCTGTTTTTT; CDR3 protein: CASSPTGTSGAGELFF
CDR3 length: 15; D gene: .; V gene: TRBV21-1; clone size: .; J gene: TRBJ2-4; CDR3 DNA: TGTGCCAGCAGCCCCGTGGGGCTAGCCAAAAACATTCAGTACTTC; CDR3 protein: CASSPVGLAKNIQYF
CDR3 length: 14; D gene: TRBD1; V gene: TRBV5-1; clone size: .; J gene: TRBJ2-7; CDR3 DNA: TGCGCCAGCAGCTTGGGGCAGGGGGCCGACGAGCAGTACTTC; CDR3 protein: CASSLGQGADEQYF
CDR3 length: 12; D gene: .; V gene: TRBV5-1; clone size: .; J gene: TRBJ2-4; CDR3 DNA: TGCGCCAGCAGTCTTAAACCGGGCATTCAGTACTTC; CDR3 protein: CASSLKPGIQYF
CDR3 length: 17; D gene: TRBD1; V gene: TRBV5-6; clone size: .; J gene: TRBJ1-5; CDR3 DNA: TGTGCCAGCAGCTTGAATAGGGGACAGGGCTCCAATCAGCCCCAGCATTTT; CDR3 protein: CASSLNRGQGSNQPQHF
CDR3 length: 14; D gene: .; V gene: TRBV5-1; clone size: .; J gene: TRBJ2-7; CDR3 DNA: TGCGCCAGCAGCTTGTCGCCCCTAGGCGGCGAGCAGTACTTC; CDR3 protein: CASSLSPLGGEQYF
CDR3 length: 17; D gene: .; V gene: TRBV7-9; clone size: .; J gene: TRBJ2-7; CDR3 DNA: TGTGCCAGCAGCTTAGTAAGAGGGCAGGCGAAACCCTACGAGCAGTACTTC; CDR3 protein: CASSLVRGQAKPYEQYF